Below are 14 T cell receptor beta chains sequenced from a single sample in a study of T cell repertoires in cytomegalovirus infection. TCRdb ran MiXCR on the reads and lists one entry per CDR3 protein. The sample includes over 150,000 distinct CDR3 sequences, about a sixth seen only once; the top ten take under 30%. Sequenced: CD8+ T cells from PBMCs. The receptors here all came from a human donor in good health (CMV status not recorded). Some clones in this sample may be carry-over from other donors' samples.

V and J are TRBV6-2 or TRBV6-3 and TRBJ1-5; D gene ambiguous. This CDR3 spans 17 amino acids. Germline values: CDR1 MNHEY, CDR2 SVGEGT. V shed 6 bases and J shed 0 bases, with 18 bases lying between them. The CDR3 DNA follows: TGTGCCAGCAGATCGGCCCGGGAACCCTATAGCAATCAGCCCCAGCATTTT. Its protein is CASRSAREPYSNQPQHF.

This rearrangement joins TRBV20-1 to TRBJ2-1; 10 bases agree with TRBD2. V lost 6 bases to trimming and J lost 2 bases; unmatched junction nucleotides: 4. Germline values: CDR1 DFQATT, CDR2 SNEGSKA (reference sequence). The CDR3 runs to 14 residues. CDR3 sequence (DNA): TGCAGTGCAAAAACTAGCGGGGCCTACAATGAGCAGTTCTTC. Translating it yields CSAKTSGAYNEQFF.

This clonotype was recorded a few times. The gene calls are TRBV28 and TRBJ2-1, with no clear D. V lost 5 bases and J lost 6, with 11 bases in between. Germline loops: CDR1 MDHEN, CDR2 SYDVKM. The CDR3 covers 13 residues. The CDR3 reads CASSRFRVNEQFF. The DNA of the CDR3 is TGTGCCAGCAGTAGATTCCGGGTCAATGAGCAGTTCTTC.

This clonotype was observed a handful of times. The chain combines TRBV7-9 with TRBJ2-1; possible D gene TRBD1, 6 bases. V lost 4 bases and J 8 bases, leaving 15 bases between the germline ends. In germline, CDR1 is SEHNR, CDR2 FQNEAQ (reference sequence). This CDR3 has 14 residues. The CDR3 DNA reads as TGTGCCAGCAGCTACCAGACAGGTGGGGATGAGCAGTTCTTC. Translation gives CASSYQTGGDEQFF.

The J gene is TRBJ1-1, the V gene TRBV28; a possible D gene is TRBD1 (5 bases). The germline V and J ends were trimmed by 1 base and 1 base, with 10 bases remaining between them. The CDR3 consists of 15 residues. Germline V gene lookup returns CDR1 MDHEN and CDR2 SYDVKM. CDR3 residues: CASSLLGERNTEAFF. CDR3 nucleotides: TGTGCCAGCAGTTTATTGGGGGAAAGGAACACTGAAGCTTTCTTT. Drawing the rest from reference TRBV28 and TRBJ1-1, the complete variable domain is DVKVTQSSRYLVKRTGEKVFLECVQDMDHENMFWYRQDPGLGLRLIYFSYDVKMKEKGDIPEGYSVSREKKERFSLILESASTNQTSMYLCASSLLGERNTEAFFGQGTRLTVV.

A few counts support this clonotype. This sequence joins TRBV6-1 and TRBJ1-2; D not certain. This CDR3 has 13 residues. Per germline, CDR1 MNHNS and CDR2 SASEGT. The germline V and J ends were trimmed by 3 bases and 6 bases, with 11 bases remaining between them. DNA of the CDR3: TGTGCCAGCAGTGAGGTGTTTTACAATGGCTACACCTTC. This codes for CASSEVFYNGYTF.

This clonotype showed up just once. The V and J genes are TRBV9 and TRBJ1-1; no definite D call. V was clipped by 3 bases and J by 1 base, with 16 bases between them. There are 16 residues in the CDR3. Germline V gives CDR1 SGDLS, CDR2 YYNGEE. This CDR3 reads CASSGSIMRENTEAFF. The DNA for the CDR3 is TGTGCCAGCAGCGGCTCCATTATGCGGGAGAACACTGAAGCTTTCTTT.

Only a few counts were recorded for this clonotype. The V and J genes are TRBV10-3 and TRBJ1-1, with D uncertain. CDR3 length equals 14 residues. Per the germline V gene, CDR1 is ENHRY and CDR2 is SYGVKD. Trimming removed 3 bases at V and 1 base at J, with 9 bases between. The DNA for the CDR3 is TGTGCCATCAGTGACCCGCGGGGGAACACTGAAGCTTTCTTT. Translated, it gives CAISDPRGNTEAFF.

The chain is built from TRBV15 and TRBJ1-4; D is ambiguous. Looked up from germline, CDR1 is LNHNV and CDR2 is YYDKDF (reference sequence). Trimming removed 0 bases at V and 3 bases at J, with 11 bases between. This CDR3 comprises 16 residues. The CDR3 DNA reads TGTGCCACCAGCAGAGATAGAACAGATCCTAATGAAAAACTGTTTTTT. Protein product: CATSRDRTDPNEKLFF.

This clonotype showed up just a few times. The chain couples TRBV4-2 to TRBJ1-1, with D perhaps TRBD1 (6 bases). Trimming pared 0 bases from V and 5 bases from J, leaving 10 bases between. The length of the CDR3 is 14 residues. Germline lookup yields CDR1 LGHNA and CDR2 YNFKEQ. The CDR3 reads CASSQDGGRTEAFF. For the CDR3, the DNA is TGTGCCAGCAGCCAAGATGGGGGGCGGACTGAAGCTTTCTTT.

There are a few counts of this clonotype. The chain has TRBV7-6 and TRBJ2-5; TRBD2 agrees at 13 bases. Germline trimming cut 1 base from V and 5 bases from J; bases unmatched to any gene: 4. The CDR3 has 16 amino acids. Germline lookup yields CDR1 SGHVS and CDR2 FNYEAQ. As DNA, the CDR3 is TGTGCCAGCAGCTTAGGACTAGCGGGGGGTCTGGAGACCCAGTACTTC. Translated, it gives CASSLGLAGGLETQYF.

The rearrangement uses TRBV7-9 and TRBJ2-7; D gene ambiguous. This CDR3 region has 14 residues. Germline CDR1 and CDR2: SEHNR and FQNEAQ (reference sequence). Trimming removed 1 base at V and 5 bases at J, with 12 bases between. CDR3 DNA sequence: TGTGCCAGCAGCTTAGAAGGGTTCAAGGACGAGCAGTACTTC. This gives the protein CASSLEGFKDEQYF.

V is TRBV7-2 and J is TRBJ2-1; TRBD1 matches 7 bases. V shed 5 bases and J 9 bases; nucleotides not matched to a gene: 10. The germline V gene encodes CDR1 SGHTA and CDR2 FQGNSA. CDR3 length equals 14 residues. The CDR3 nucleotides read TGTGCCAGCAGCACTAGGCGGACAGGCGCTGAGCAGTTCTTC. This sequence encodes CASSTRRTGAEQFF.

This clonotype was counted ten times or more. CDR3 DNA: TGTGCCAGCAGCTTGGGCGACAGCTCTGGGGCCAACGTCCTGACTTTC. Amino acids: CASSLGDSSGANVLTF. The rearrangement links TRBV7-2 to TRBJ2-6; TRBD1 is a possible D gene (5 bases). This CDR3 has 16 amino acids. The V and J ends lost 3 bases and 0 bases respectively, with 9 bases between them. Germline assignment: CDR1 SGHTA and CDR2 FQGNSA.